This T cell receptor (beta chain) was retrieved from a study of OX40 agonist ivuxolimab in advanced cancers. Overall study: Patients receiving dose escalation had hepatocellular carcinoma, melanoma, renal cell or head and neck cancer. A history of anti-PD-1, anti-PD-L1 or anti-CTLA-4 therapy was acceptable, and over 35% had some. Study conclusions and caveats: Fewer expanded clones were found on average in CD4+ than in CD8+ T cells.

On this clone itself: The antigen is undetermined.

Drawing of blood for sampling happened at baseline, at cycle 4 day 1, and at cycle 7 day 1. Clones were read by immunoSEQ multiplex PCR, and TCRdb kept only the in-frame ones, dropping some. The sample includes some 80,000 clones, 92% of them seen just once. Sequenced material: CD4+ or CD8+ T cells sorted from blood, taken in a trial of the OX40 agonist ivuxolimab. This receptor was taken from an adult with an advanced solid tumor such as melanoma, head and neck, liver or kidney cancer.

In DNA, the CDR3 is TGTGCCAGCAGCTTGTTCGGAGACTACGAGCAGTACTTC. It is translated as CASSLFGDYEQYF. The chain carries TRBV7-2 and TRBJ2-7; D remains ambiguous. The CDR3 totals 13 residues. The germline V gene encodes CDR1 SGHTA and CDR2 FQGNSA. V was pared by 3 bases and J by 3 bases, with 9 bases between. The complete variable domain, with remaining parts taken from reference TRBV7-2 and TRBJ2-7, reads GAGVSQSPSNKVTEKGKDVELRCDPISGHTALYWYRQSLGQGLEFLIYFQGNSAPDKSGLPSDRFSAERTGGSVSTLTIQRTQQEDSAVYLCASSLFGDYEQYFGPGTRLTVT.